This T cell receptor beta chain is drawn from a study of blood T cell repertoires in COVID-19 (dated by TCRdb to the early 2020s). With respect to the entire study: Collaborator samples came from the United States, Italy and Spain and covered acute and convalescent phases of COVID-19. Sample metadata almost always included a de-identified subject ID, COVID-19 status, age in years and sex. The samples were drawn from the first 160 participants of the ongoing ImmuneRACE study and from 950 to 1,500 subjects provided by 6 global collaborators. Where HLA class I and class II types were available, the types were taken from metadata supplied by the sample provider, not from assay-based typing. The repertoires were made available in a free public database intended to serve as a resource for research on the immune response to SARS-CoV-2. The prospective study material was composed of cDNA or gDNA derived from T cells, B-cell-depleted T cells, or PBMCs. The dataset comprised deeply sampled blood TCRbeta repertoires from subjects exposed to, actively infected with, or recovered from COVID-19. Points the paper makes about the study in general: Clinical and demographic metadata were provided uncurated, with the amount varying by source and participant.

TCRbeta CDR3 regions were amplified from genomic DNA by means of the immunoSEQ Assay, a bias-controlled multiplex PCR. On the study's bioinformatics: Within the assay, amplification of reference gene primers was used to estimate how many nucleated cells each sample contained. To quantify the absolute abundance of each unique TCRbeta CDR3 rearrangement, sequence reads were collapsed and filtered. For each sample, productive Simpson clonality was calculated as the square root of Simpson's diversity index across productive rearrangements. TCRdb took this table from immuneACCESS and kept in-frame rearrangements with V and J called. Such tables lack part of the clones; where checked against another copy, unresolved V genes explain under half of the gap, and the rest is unexplained. That table furnishes V, J and clone size, whereas the DNA furnished D and trimming. Here the sample has 150,000 to 200,000 clones; about 80% occur a single time. The ten top clones hold around 6.9% of the sample.

To note about this clone: No cognate antigen has been identified for it. Per-nucleotide qualities are absent, and no much larger clonotype sits a single base away.

The cysteine opens and the phenylalanine closes a CDR3 of 15 amino acids. Only the CDR3 portion is preserved as DNA: 45 bases, with reading frame beginning at the first base. As encoded in the germline V gene (reference sequence), CDR1 is GTSNPN while CDR2 is SVGIG. The junction carries 20 bases between V and J, which are trimmed by 5 bases and 4 bases respectively. Whole blood was collected in K2EDTA tubes by collaborating institutions according to the institutions' own protocols. For TCRbeta analysis, collaborators shipped samples in one of three forms: frozen whole blood, isolated PBMCs, or DNA extracted from either of those sample types.

The specimen was peripheral blood. In this chain, TRBV30 is recombined with TRBJ1-1; the best D guess is TRBD1, with 6 bases matching. The sequence came from a man aged 55-75 years with acute or convalescent COVID-19. The DNA sequence follows: TGTGCCTGGGGGGGCCCCACTCTGGTGGGCACTGAAGCTTTCTTT. Its protein reads: CAWGGPTLVGTEAFF.